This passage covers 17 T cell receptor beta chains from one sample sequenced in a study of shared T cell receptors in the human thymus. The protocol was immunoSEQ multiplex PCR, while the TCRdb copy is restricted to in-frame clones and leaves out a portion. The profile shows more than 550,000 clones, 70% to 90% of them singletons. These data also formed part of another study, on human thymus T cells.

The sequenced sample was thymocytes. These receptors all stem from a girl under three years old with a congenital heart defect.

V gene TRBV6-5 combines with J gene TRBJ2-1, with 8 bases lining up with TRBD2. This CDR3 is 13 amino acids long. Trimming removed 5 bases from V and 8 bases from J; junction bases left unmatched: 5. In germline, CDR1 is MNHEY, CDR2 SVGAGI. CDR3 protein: CASSLGGADEQFF. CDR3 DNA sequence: TGTGCCAGCAGTCTCGGGGGGGCCGATGAGCAGTTCTTC.

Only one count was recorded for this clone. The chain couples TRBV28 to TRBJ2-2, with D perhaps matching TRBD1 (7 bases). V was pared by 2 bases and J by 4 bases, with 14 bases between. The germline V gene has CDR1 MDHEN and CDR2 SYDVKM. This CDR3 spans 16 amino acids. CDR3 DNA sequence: TGTGCCAGCAGTTTAGGGGCAGGGGGGAGCACCGGGGAGCTGTTTTTT. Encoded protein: CASSLGAGGSTGELFF.

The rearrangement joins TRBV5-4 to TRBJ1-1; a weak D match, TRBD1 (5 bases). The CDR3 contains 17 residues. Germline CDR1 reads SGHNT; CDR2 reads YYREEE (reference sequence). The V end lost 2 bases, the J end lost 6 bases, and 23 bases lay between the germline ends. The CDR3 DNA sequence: TGTGCCAGCAGCTTTCAGAGGAGGGGAATGGTAGACGCTGAAGCTTTCTTT. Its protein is CASSFQRRGMVDAEAFF.

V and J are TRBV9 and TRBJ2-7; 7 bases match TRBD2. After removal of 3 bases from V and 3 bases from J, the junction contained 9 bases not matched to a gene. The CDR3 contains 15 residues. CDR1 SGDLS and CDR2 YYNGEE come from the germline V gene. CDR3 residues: CASSAGLVPLYEQYF. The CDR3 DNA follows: TGTGCCAGCAGCGCTGGACTAGTACCCCTCTACGAGCAGTACTTC. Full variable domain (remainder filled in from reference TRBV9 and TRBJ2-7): DSGVTQTPKHLITATGQRVTLRCSPRSGDLSVYWYQQSLDQGLQFLIQYYNGEERAKGNILERFSAQQFPDLHSELNLSSLELGDSALYFCASSAGLVPLYEQYFGPGTRLTVT.

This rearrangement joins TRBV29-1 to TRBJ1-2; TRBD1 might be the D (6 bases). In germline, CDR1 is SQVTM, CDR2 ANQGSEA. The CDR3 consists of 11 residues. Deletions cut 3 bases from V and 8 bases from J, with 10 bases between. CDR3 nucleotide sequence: TGCAGCGTTGACGGGGGGCTAGGCTACACCTTC. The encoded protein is CSVDGGLGYTF.

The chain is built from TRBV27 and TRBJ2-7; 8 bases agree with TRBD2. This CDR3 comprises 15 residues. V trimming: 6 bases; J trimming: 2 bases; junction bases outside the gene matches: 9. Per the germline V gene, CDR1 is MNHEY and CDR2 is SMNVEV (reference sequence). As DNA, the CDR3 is TGTGCCAGCAGACATAGCGGGGCGGTCACCTACGAGCAGTACTTC. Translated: CASRHSGAVTYEQYF.

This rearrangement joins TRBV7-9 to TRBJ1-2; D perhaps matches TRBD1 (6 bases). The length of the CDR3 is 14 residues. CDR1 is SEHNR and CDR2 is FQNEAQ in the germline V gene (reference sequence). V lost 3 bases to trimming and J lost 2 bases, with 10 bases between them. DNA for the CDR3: TGTGCCAGCAGCTTCAAGACAGGAAACTATGGCTACACCTTC. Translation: CASSFKTGNYGYTF.

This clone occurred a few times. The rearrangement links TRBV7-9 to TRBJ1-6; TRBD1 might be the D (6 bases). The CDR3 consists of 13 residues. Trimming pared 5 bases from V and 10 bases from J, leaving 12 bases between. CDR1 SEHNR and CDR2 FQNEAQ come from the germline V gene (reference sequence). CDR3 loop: CASSLTGRSPLHF. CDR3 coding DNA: TGTGCCAGCAGCCTGACAGGTCGATCACCCCTCCACTTT. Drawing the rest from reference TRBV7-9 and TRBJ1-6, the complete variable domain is DTGVSQNPRHKITKRGQNVTFRCDPISEHNRLYWYRQTLGQGPEFLTYFQNEAQLEKSRLLSDRFSAERPKGSFSTLEIQRTEQGDSAMYLCASSLTGRSPLHFGNGTRLTVT.

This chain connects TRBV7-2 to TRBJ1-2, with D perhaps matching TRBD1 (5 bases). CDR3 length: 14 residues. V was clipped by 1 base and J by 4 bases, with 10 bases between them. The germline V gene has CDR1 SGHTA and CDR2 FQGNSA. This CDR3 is CASSLGDSSYGYTF. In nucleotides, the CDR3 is TGTGCCAGCAGCTTAGGAGACAGTTCCTATGGCTACACCTTC.

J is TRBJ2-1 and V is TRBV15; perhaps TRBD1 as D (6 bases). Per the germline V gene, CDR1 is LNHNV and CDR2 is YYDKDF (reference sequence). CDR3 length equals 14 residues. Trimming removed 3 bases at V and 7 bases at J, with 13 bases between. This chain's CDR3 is CATSSQGKWNEQFF. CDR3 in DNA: TGTGCCACCAGCAGCCAGGGGAAGTGGAATGAGCAGTTCTTC.

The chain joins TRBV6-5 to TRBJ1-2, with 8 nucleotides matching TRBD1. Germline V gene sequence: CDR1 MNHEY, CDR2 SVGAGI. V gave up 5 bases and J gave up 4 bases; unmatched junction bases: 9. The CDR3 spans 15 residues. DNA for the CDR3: TGTGCCAGCAGTCCCTGGACAGGGTTCCGCTATGGCTACACCTTC. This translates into CASSPWTGFRYGYTF.

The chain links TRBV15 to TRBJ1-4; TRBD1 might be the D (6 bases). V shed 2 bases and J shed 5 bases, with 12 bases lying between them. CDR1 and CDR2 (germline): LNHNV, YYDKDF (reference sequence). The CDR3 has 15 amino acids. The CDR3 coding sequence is TGTGCCACCAGCAGATCGACAGGAACAAATGAAAAACTGTTTTTT. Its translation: CATSRSTGTNEKLFF. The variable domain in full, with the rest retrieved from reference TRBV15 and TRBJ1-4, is DAMVIQNPRYQVTQFGKPVTLSCSQTLNHNVMYWYQQKSSQAPKLLFHYYDKDFNNEADTPDNFQSRRPNTSFCFLDIRSPGLGDTAMYLCATSRSTGTNEKLFFGSGTQLSVL.

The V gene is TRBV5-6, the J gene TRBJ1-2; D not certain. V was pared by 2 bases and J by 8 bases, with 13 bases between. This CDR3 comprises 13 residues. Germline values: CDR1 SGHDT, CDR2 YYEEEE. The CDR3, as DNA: TGTGCCAGCAGCTTTAACCCGGGAGGCGGCTACACCTTC. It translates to CASSFNPGGGYTF.

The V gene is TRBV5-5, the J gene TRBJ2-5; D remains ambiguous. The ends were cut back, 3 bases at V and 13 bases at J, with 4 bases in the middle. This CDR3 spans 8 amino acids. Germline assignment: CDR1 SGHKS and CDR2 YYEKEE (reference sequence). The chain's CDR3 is CASSSSYF. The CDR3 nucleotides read TGTGCCAGCAGCTCCTCGTACTTC.

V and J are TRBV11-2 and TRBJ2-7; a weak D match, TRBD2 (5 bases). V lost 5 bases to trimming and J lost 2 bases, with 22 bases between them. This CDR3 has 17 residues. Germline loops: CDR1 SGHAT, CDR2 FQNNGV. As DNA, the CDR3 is TGTGCCAGCAGCCCTACCCAAGCCGGGATAATGGCCTACGAGCAGTACTTC. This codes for CASSPTQAGIMAYEQYF.

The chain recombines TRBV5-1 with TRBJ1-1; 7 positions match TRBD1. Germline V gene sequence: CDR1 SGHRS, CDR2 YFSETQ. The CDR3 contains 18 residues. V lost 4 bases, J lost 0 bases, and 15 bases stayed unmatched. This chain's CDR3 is CASSAQTGNRYMNTEAFF. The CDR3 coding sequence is TGCGCCAGCAGCGCCCAGACAGGGAATCGTTACATGAACACTGAAGCTTTCTTT.

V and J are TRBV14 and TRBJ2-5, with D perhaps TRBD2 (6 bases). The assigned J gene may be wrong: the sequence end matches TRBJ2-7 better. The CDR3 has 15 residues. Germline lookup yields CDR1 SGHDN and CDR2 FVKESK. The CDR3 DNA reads TGTGCCAGCAGCCAAGATGGGGGGAAAGATTACGAGCAGTACTTC. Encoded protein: CASSQDGGKDYEQYF.